The clone carrying this T cell receptor beta chain was counted between two and nine times. Antigen specificity is unknown. This sample was taken from a study of T cells after yellow fever vaccination. The germline V gene has CDR1 KGHSH and CDR2 LQKENI. The CDR3 has 12 amino acids. Trimming cost V 0 bases and J 12 bases, with 9 bases left between them. Regarding the study as a whole: Boosting was followed by the reappearance of most primary-vaccination clones (roughly 95% CD4, 88% CD8).

MiXCR, applied by TCRdb to the 5' RACE reads, yields one record per CDR3 protein. This table holds approximately 300,000 distinct CDR3 sequences, around 13% found once. The source of this sequence is a man aged 25 to 40 who received the YFV17D yellow fever vaccine. The chain recombines TRBV18 with TRBJ2-1; D possibly corresponds to TRBD1 (5 bases). Specimen: CD4+ T cells sorted from PBMCs, collected 45 days after the yellow fever booster vaccination. The DNA of the CDR3 is TGTGCCAGCTCACCACCGGACACTGCGCAGTTCTTC. Translated: CASSPPDTAQFF.